The subject of this entry is one TCR beta chain. Its target is not known. The entry originates in a study of a mutant IDH1 vaccine in newly diagnosed glioma. Study summary: Vaccine administration was initiated 4-6 weeks following radiotherapy alone, or with temozolomide cycles. The treated group averaged about 39 years old and was about 60% male, around 38% female. Most patients had received both radiotherapy and temozolomide, the prior options being radiotherapy, temozolomide, or both.

The CDR3 sequence is 16 residues long. Per germline, CDR1 SGDLS and CDR2 YYNGEE. V lost 0 bases, J lost 5 bases, and 8 bases stayed unmatched. Using immunoSEQ multiplex PCR, the repertoire was profiled, and TCRdb retains in-frame clones only, with some absent. The repertoire consists of 69,000 or so clones, with about 88% occurring once and the leading ten covering roughly 2%. As to time point: week 35, safety follow-up. Each dose delivered 300 ug of mutant IDH1 20-mer peptide subcutaneously with imiquimod. The clonotype originates from a man aged 30 to 39 with glioma. This sequence joins TRBV9 and TRBJ2-3; TRBD2 matches 8 bases. This specimen was PBMCs, taken from a glioma patient whose treatment included an IDH1 peptide vaccine. Here the CDR3 reads CASSVATGGAGDTQYF. CDR3 bases: TGTGCCAGCAGCGTAGCTACCGGGGGGGCCGGAGATACGCAGTATTTT.